This T cell receptor (beta chain) was sequenced in a study of beta chain features in type 1 diabetes. Study results and caveats: Researchers report that Type 1 diabetes patients had moderately but significantly shorter TCRB CDR3s across all four CD4+ subsets.

On this clone: The antigen is not known.

The entirety of the isolated RNA underwent reverse transcription, so expressed TCRB transcripts were sequenced. Profiling relied on immunoSEQ multiplex PCR, and the TCRdb table lists in-frame clones only, not all of them. The repertoire holds roughly 150,000 clones, with roughly 9% as singletons. This receptor was obtained from a woman younger than 45 with type 1 diabetes. The sequenced sample was central memory CD4+ T cells from blood.

The CDR3 reads CASSLVLANEQFF. DNA for the CDR3: TGCGCCAGCAGCTTGGTTCTAGCGAATGAGCAGTTCTTC. The chain carries TRBV5-1 and TRBJ2-1, with D possibly TRBD2 on 6 matching bases. V lost 0 bases and J 7 bases, leaving 8 bases between the germline ends. This CDR3 is 13 amino acids long. Germline CDR1 SGHRS, CDR2 YFSETQ.